The 30 T cell receptor beta chains given below trace back to one sample, sequenced in a study of T-cell memory formation after mild COVID-19. MiXCR, applied by TCRdb to the 5' RACE reads, yields one record per CDR3 protein. The table records roughly 49,000 distinct CDR3 sequences, 25% to 30% of them present only once. The sample consisted of PBMCs or a T cell subset sorted from them (not recorded which). These receptors all come from a man younger than 35 who had mild COVID-19 (a few samples of this study predate the infection). Cell type and time point are not known.

This clonotype was observed at least ten times. This sequence joins TRBV4-1 and TRBJ2-3, with 7 nucleotides matching TRBD1. V was clipped by 8 bases and J by 0 bases; unmatched bases: 11. This CDR3 region has 16 residues. CDR1 is MGHRA, CDR2 YSYEKL, per germline. The CDR3 sequence is CASAGQEISSTDTQYF. CDR3 in DNA: TGCGCCAGCGCAGGACAGGAGATCTCTAGCACAGATACGCAGTATTTT.

Sample share makes this clonotype medium-sized. The CDR3, as DNA: TGTGCCAGCAGCCAAGAGGGATCTACCTCCTACAATGAGCAGTTCTTC. Protein product: CASSQEGSTSYNEQFF. V gene TRBV4-2 combines with J gene TRBJ2-1; D gene ambiguous. V dropped 0 bases and J dropped 0 bases, with 9 bases sitting between them. Germline V gives CDR1 LGHNA, CDR2 YNFKEQ. The CDR3 totals 16 residues.

In this sample, this clonotype turned up a few times. This chain connects TRBV3-1 to TRBJ2-5; TRBD1 matches 7 bases. The CDR3 spans 17 residues. CDR1 and CDR2 from the germline V gene are LGHDT and YNNKEL (reference sequence). J gave up 2 bases and V 3 bases, and 12 bases lay outside the gene matches. In nucleotides, the CDR3 is TGTGCCAGCAGCCACTCGGCCACAGGGGCCCTGCAAGAGACCCAGTACTTC. This sequence encodes CASSHSATGALQETQYF.

This clonotype was picked up one time. The gene calls are TRBV6-2 or TRBV6-3 and TRBJ2-1; D not resolved. Germline CDR1 MNHEY, CDR2 SVGEGT. The CDR3 length is 14 residues. V was clipped by 1 base and J by 8 bases, with 12 bases between them. The CDR3, as DNA: TGTGCCAGCAGTTACTGGGCCCCCGATGATGAGCAGTTCTTC. The encoded protein is CASSYWAPDDEQFF.

The gene calls are TRBV24-1 and TRBJ2-2; D remains ambiguous. Looked up from germline, CDR1 is KGHDR and CDR2 is SFDVKD. The length of the CDR3 is 14 residues. V lost 4 bases, J lost 0 bases, and 5 bases lay in between. CDR3 nucleotide sequence: TGTGCCACCAGTGAAGGTGCGAACACCGGGGAGCTGTTTTTT. Amino acids: CATSEGANTGELFF.

This clonotype showed up just a few times. This chain links TRBV9 with TRBJ1-2; 8 bases agree with TRBD1. Germline CDR1 reads SGDLS; CDR2 reads YYNGEE. This CDR3 comprises 13 residues. With 4 bases clipped from V and 8 bases from J, the junction kept 7 bases outside the gene matches. This CDR3 reads CASSPGQGHGYTF. In DNA form, the CDR3 reads TGTGCCAGCAGCCCAGGACAGGGCCACGGCTACACCTTC.

This clonotype has more than one count but fewer than ten. The V call is TRBV7-8, the J call TRBJ2-7, with D uncertain. This CDR3 is built from 13 residues. Trimming stripped 0 bases from V and 4 bases from J, with 7 bases between. From germline, CDR1 is SGHVS and CDR2 FQNEAQ. The CDR3 DNA is TGTGCCAGCAGCTTAGCGGTGATTTACGAGCAGTACGTC. Its translation is CASSLAVIYEQYV.

This clonotype has just one count. The V and J genes are TRBV5-1 and TRBJ2-7, with a tentative D call TRBD1 (5 bases). This CDR3 contains 15 residues. Trimming took 2 bases from V and 0 from J, leaving 12 bases between them. Germline CDR1 reads SGHRS; CDR2 reads YFSETQ. The DNA for the CDR3 is TGCGCCAGCAGCTTAAGGCAGGGCCCCTCCTACGAGCAGTACTTC. This translates into CASSLRQGPSYEQYF.

This clonotype is a singleton in its sample. This sequence joins TRBV6-5 and TRBJ1-1, with D possibly being TRBD1 (5 bases). Germline V lookup: CDR1 MNHEY, CDR2 SVGAGI. This CDR3 is 14 amino acids long. Trimming left V 5 bases short and J 5 bases short, with 15 bases between. As DNA, the CDR3 is TGTGCCAGCAGTCAGACCAGGGTAAGGACTGAAGCTTTCTTT. Amino acids: CASSQTRVRTEAFF.

This clonotype was observed at least ten times. This chain connects TRBV9 to TRBJ2-7; maybe TRBD2 (6 bases). Per germline, CDR1 SGDLS and CDR2 YYNGEE. The V and J ends lost 0 bases and 2 bases respectively, with 9 bases between them. This CDR3 comprises 14 residues. This CDR3 is CASSVAGGTYEQYF. The CDR3 DNA reads as TGTGCCAGCAGCGTAGCTGGGGGGACCTACGAGCAGTACTTC.

A few counts support this clonotype. The genes are TRBV6-2 or TRBV6-3 and TRBJ2-2; possible D gene TRBD2, 5 bases. Germline loops: CDR1 MNHEY, CDR2 SVGEGT. The CDR3 contains 18 residues. With 8 bases removed from V and 0 bases from J, the gap between germline ends came to 22 bases. CDR3 region: CASALPLRGRTNTGELFF. The CDR3 nucleotides read TGTGCCAGCGCATTGCCACTCAGAGGGCGGACGAACACCGGGGAGCTGTTTTTT.

The V and J genes are TRBV5-1 and TRBJ2-7; D gene uncertain. Trimming took off 5 bases at V and 3 bases at J, with 9 bases between the two ends. Germline loops: CDR1 SGHRS, CDR2 YFSETQ. CDR3 length: 12 amino acids. CDR3 DNA sequence: TGCGCCAGCAGTGACCCAGACTACGAGCAGTACTTC. Translating it yields CASSDPDYEQYF. Looking up the rest from reference TRBV5-1 and TRBJ2-7 gives the full variable domain: KAGVTQTPRYLIKTRGQQVTLSCSPISGHRSVSWYQQTPGQGLQFLFEYFSETQRNKGNFPGRFSGRQFSNSRSEMNVSTLELGDSALYLCASSDPDYEQYFGPGTRLTVT.

The J gene is TRBJ1-2, the V gene TRBV4-3, with D uncertain. The germline CDR1 and CDR2 sequences are LGHNA and YSLEER. CDR3 length: 15 residues. Deletions cut 0 bases from V and 0 bases from J, with 8 bases between. The DNA of the CDR3 is TGCGCCAGCAGCCAAGATTACAGTGCTAACTATGGCTACACCTTC. Its translation is CASSQDYSANYGYTF.

This clonotype came up a few times. At one end, the junction sequence differs from germline, possibly due to a read error. This chain links TRBV7-2 with TRBJ2-5; no definite D call. The CDR3 has 11 amino acids. CDR1 is SGHTA and CDR2 is FQGNSA in the germline V gene. Here the CDR3 reads CASSLLLDPTF. The CDR3 DNA reads TGTGCCAGCAGCTTGTTGCTTGACCCCACCTTC.

The chain is built from TRBV20-1 and TRBJ2-3, with D hard to call. Germline V gene sequence: CDR1 DFQATT, CDR2 SNEGSKA (reference sequence). The CDR3 totals 10 residues. V lost 8 bases, J lost 4 bases, and 7 bases lay in between. CDR3 sequence: CSLLADTQYF. Written as DNA, the CDR3 is TGCAGTCTCCTGGCAGATACGCAGTATTTT.

This clonotype was recorded a few times. This rearrangement joins TRBV4-1 to TRBJ1-6; D perhaps matches TRBD1 (5 bases). Germline V lookup: CDR1 MGHRA, CDR2 YSYEKL. Trimming removed 1 base at V and 4 bases at J, with 8 bases between. The CDR3 loop spans 15 amino acids. In DNA, the CDR3 is TGCGCCAGCAGCCAAGCGGGGGATTATAATTCACCCCTCCACTTT. This codes for CASSQAGDYNSPLHF.

This clonotype was counted only a few times. The chain uses TRBV5-1 and TRBJ2-2; D remains ambiguous. This CDR3 has 14 amino acids. The V end lost 1 base, the J end lost 7 bases, and 11 bases lay between the germline ends. Germline V gene lookup returns CDR1 SGHRS and CDR2 YFSETQ. CDR3 amino acids: CASSLTSLLGELFF. CDR3 nucleotides: TGCGCCAGCAGCTTGACGTCCCTCCTCGGGGAGCTGTTTTTT.

The J gene is TRBJ2-4, the V gene TRBV29-1; D is perhaps TRBD2 (6 bases). The CDR3 length is 13 residues. The germline V gene has CDR1 SQVTM and CDR2 ANQGSEA. V was cut by 7 bases and J by 6 bases, with 16 bases left in between. The CDR3, as DNA: TGCAGCGCCACCGGTGTGGAGGGAAACATTCAGTACTTC. It translates to CSATGVEGNIQYF.

This clonotype was seen repeatedly, ten times or more. The chain couples TRBV9 to TRBJ2-1; 7 bases line up with TRBD1. V lost 1 base, J lost 8 bases, and 6 bases stayed unmatched. The germline gives CDR1 SGDLS, CDR2 YYNGEE. The CDR3 loop spans 14 amino acids. CDR3 coding DNA: TGTGCCAGCAGCGTAAGACCGGGACAGTATGAGCAGTTCTTC. Its protein product is CASSVRPGQYEQFF. The entire variable domain, with the rest obtained from reference TRBV9 and TRBJ2-1, is as follows: DSGVTQTPKHLITATGQRVTLRCSPRSGDLSVYWYQQSLDQGLQFLIQYYNGEERAKGNILERFSAQQFPDLHSELNLSSLELGDSALYFCASSVRPGQYEQFFGPGTRLTVL.

The chain combines TRBV24-1 with TRBJ2-3, with D perhaps TRBD2 (6 bases). The germline CDR1 and CDR2 sequences are KGHDR and SFDVKD. CDR3 length: 16 residues. Trimming cost V 0 bases and J 0 bases, with 9 bases left between them. CDR3 region: CATSDLRGLSTDTQYF. The CDR3 DNA reads as TGTGCCACCAGTGATTTGAGGGGACTGAGCACAGATACGCAGTATTTT.

The CDR3 region has the DNA TGCGCCAGCAGCCTCCGGACAGGGGGAGAGTCACCCCTCCACTTT. Amino acids: CASSLRTGGESPLHF. The V call is TRBV4-1, the J call TRBJ1-6; 10 bases line up with TRBD1. This CDR3 is built from 15 residues. The germline V gene has CDR1 MGHRA and CDR2 YSYEKL. V shed 4 bases, J shed 10 bases, and the junction held 7 bases outside the gene matches.

This clonotype was picked up a small number of times. The CDR3 protein is CASSFPRITSGFIAYNEQFF. In DNA, the CDR3 is TGTGCCAGCAGCTTCCCAAGGATCACTAGCGGGTTCATAGCCTACAATGAGCAGTTCTTC. The chain couples TRBV7-8 to TRBJ2-1, with 9 bases identical to TRBD2. Germline V gene sequence: CDR1 SGHVS, CDR2 FQNEAQ. CDR3 size: 20 residues. V was pared by 3 bases and J by 2 bases, with 17 bases of the junction left unmatched.

This clonotype was detected a few times. In nucleotides, the CDR3 is TGTGCCAGCAGTTACTCGAGAGGGACAGCCTTAAGTGGCTACACCTTC. Its translation: CASSYSRGTALSGYTF. The chain recombines TRBV6-5 with TRBJ1-2; TRBD1 matches at 7 bases. This CDR3 spans 16 amino acids. J lost 7 bases, V lost 0 bases, and 11 bases had no gene match. Germline lookup yields CDR1 MNHEY and CDR2 SVGAGI.

The V gene is TRBV7-2, the J gene TRBJ2-5; D is perhaps TRBD2 (7 bases). The germline V gene has CDR1 SGHTA and CDR2 FQGNSA. V was trimmed by 0 bases and J by 5 bases, leaving 10 bases between them. The CDR3 has 14 residues. CDR3: CASSLAGGQETQYF. The CDR3 region has the DNA TGTGCCAGCAGCTTAGCGGGGGGGCAGGAGACCCAGTACTTC.

This clonotype was detected a few times. V is TRBV9 and J is TRBJ2-7; either TRBD1 or TRBD2 may supply D (5 bases each). The CDR3 totals 14 residues. CDR1 and CDR2 (germline): SGDLS, YYNGEE. V shed 3 bases and J shed 6 bases, with 16 bases lying between them. CDR3 bases: TGTGCCAGCAGCGGAACCGGATGGGGGTCCGAGCAGTACTTC. Translating it yields CASSGTGWGSEQYF.

The rearrangement uses TRBV10-3 and TRBJ1-3; D is uncertain. V was clipped by 2 bases and J by 2 bases, with 4 bases between them. There are 13 residues in the CDR3. Germline lookup yields CDR1 ENHRY and CDR2 SYGVKD. CDR3 sequence reads: CAISEDPGNTIYF. CDR3 sequence (DNA): TGTGCCATCAGTGAGGATCCTGGAAACACCATATATTTT.

This clonotype has a count of ten or more. The J gene is TRBJ2-1, the V gene TRBV5-5; TRBD1 is a possible D gene (5 bases). Germline V gene lookup returns CDR1 SGHKS and CDR2 YYEKEE (reference sequence). V was pared by 2 bases and J by 6 bases, with 9 bases between. This CDR3 has 13 residues. CDR3 bases: TGTGCCAGCAGCTTTGGGGCGGCCAATGAGCAGTTCTTC. Protein: CASSFGAANEQFF.

Only a few counts were recorded for this clonotype. This chain joins TRBV6-5 and TRBJ2-7; possibly TRBD1 for D (5 bases). Germline values: CDR1 MNHEY, CDR2 SVGAGI. The CDR3 has 14 amino acids. Trimming removed 2 bases from V and 3 bases from J, with 11 bases in between. The CDR3 DNA is TGTGCCAGCAGTTACGGACAAGGAAACTACGAGCAGTACGTC. It translates to CASSYGQGNYEQYV.

This sequence joins TRBV5-1 and TRBJ2-3, with 9 bases lining up with TRBD1. In germline, CDR1 is SGHRS, CDR2 YFSETQ. V shed 0 bases and J 0 bases; nucleotides not matched to a gene: 5. The CDR3 extends over 17 amino acids. CDR3 coding DNA: TGCGCCAGCAGCTTGGGTTCTGGGACAGGGAGCACAGATACGCAGTATTTT. Its translation: CASSLGSGTGSTDTQYF.

CDR3: CASSFSGGLSGANVLTF. As DNA, the CDR3 is TGTGCCAGCAGTTTCTCGGGGGGCCTCTCTGGGGCCAACGTCCTGACTTTC. The J gene is TRBJ2-6, the V gene TRBV12-3 or TRBV12-4; D perhaps matches TRBD2 (7 bases). The CDR3 length is 17 residues. V lost 3 bases and J lost 0, with 12 bases in between.